This T cell receptor beta chain was retrieved from a study of regulatory T cells in long-lasting Graves disease. In this sample, this clonotype turned up a few times. As yet, its antigen is unknown. The TCR beta library used iRepertoire HTBI primers with Arm-PCR amplification of CDR3. TCRdb reprocessed the multiplex PCR reads with MiXCR, giving one entry per CDR3 protein. The top ten hold under 35% of the sample, which has approximately 360,000 distinct CDR3 sequences, approximately 25% seen once. Notes on the study in general: Thyroid tissue went unstudied; only peripheral blood was examined. TCR diversity was lower in persistent Graves' patients than in newly diagnosed ones. Between persistent patients, around 2,900 public clonotypes were shared, exceeding the 800 to 1,000 shared between new patients. Preferential use of TRBV28, TRBJ1-2 and TRBJ2-5 was seen in persistent disease.

After removal of 4 bases from V and 11 bases from J, the junction contained 9 bases not matched to a gene. The CDR3 runs 13 residues. Germline CDR1 is SGHAT and CDR2 is FQNNGV. Time point indicated: persistent/refractory GD, antithyroid drugs over 5 years with positive TRAb. PBMC RNA was the source of the TCR library. The material was peripheral blood mononuclear cells (PBMCs), obtained when the disease was refractory, from a patient treated with antithyroid drugs. The TCR originated in a woman between 35 and 50 years old with Graves disease. The chain employs TRBV11-2 and TRBJ2-7; TRBD2 matches 9 bases. The CDR3 DNA follows: TGTGCCAGCAGCTCGGGACTAGCCGACCGGAAGTACTTC. It codes for CASSSGLADRKYF.